This entry concerns a single TCR beta chain. Sequencing was performed with immunoSEQ multiplex PCR; in TCRdb, only in-frame clones are kept and a portion is missing. The sample includes 45,000 to 65,000 clones, over 80% seen only once; the top ten take less than 4%. This specimen belongs to a study of blood T cell repertoires in COVID-19. V was clipped by 2 bases and J by 1 base, with 11 bases between them. Germline-derived CDR1 and CDR2 are MNHEY and SVGEGT. The CDR3 has 15 residues. This chain joins TRBV6-2 or TRBV6-3 and TRBJ1-1; a weak D match, TRBD1 (5 bases). Sequencing input: peripheral blood. This receptor was obtained from a human donor in a cohort sampled during active COVID-19. CDR3 sequence reads: CASSYGGLTNTEAFF. CDR3 nucleotides: TGTGCCAGCAGTTACGGGGGACTAACGAACACTGAAGCTTTCTTT.